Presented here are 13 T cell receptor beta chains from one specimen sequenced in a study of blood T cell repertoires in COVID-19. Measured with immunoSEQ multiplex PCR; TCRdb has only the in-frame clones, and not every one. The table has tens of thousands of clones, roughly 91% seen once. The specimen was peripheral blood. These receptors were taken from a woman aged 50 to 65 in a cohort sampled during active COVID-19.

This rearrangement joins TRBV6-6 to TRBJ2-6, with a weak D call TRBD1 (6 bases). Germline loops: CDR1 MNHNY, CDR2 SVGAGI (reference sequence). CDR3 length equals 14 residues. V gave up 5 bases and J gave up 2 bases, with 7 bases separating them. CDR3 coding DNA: TGTGCCAGCAGTGACAGGACTGGGGCCAACGTCCTGACTTTC. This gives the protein CASSDRTGANVLTF.

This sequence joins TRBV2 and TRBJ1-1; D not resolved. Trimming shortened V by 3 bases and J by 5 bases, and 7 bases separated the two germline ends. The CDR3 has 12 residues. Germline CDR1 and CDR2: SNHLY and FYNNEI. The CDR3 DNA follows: TGTGCCAGCAGTGATATTCGGACTGAAGCTTTCTTT. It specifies CASSDIRTEAFF.

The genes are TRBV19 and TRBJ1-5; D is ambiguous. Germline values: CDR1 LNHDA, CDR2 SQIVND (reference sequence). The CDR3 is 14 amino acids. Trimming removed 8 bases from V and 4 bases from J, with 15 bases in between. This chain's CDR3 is CASHPGGGNQPQHF. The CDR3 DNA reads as TGTGCCAGTCATCCGGGCGGCGGGAATCAGCCCCAGCATTTT.

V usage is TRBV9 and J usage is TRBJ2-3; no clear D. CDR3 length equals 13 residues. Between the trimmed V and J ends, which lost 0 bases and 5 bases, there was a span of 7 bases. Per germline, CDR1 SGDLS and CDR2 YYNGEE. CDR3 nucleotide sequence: TGTGCCAGCAGCGTAGCTGGGCAAGATACGCAGTATTTT. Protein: CASSVAGQDTQYF. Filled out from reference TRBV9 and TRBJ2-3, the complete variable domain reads DSGVTQTPKHLITATGQRVTLRCSPRSGDLSVYWYQQSLDQGLQFLIQYYNGEERAKGNILERFSAQQFPDLHSELNLSSLELGDSALYFCASSVAGQDTQYFGPGTRLTVL.

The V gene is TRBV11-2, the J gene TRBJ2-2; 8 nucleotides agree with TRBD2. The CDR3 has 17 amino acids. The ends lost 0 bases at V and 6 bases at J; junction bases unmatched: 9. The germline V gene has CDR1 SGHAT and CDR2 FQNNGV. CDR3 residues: CASSLERAKLAAGELFF. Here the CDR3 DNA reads TGTGCCAGCAGCTTAGAGAGGGCGAAACTAGCGGCCGGGGAGCTGTTTTTT. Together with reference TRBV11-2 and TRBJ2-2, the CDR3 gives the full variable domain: EAGVAQSPRYKIIEKRQSVAFWCNPISGHATLYWYQQILGQGPKLLIQFQNNGVVDDSQLPKDRFSAERLKGVDSTLKIQPAKLEDSAVYLCASSLERAKLAAGELFFGEGSRLTVL.

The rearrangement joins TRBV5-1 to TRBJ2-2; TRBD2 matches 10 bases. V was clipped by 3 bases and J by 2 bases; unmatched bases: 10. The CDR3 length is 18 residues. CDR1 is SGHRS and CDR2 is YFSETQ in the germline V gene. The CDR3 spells CASSYRGRLAGNTGELFF. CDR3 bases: TGCGCCAGCAGCTACAGGGGAAGACTAGCGGGTAACACCGGGGAGCTGTTTTTT.

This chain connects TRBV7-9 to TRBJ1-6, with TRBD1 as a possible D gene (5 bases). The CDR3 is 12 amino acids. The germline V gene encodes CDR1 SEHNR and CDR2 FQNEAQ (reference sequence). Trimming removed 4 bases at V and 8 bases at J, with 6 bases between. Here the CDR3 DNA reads TGTGCCAGCAGCTCGGGGGATTCACCCCTCCACTTT. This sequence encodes CASSSGDSPLHF.

The CDR3 DNA follows: TGTGCCAGCAGTTTATGGGACAGCCTCATGAACACTGAAGCTTTCTTT. Translated, it gives CASSLWDSLMNTEAFF. V is TRBV28 and J is TRBJ1-1; TRBD1 is a possible D gene (6 bases). The V and J ends lost 0 bases and 0 bases respectively, with 11 bases between them. This CDR3 region has 16 residues. From germline, CDR1 is MDHEN and CDR2 SYDVKM.

CDR3 coding DNA: TGTGCCTGGAGTGCAACAGACAGCAATCAGCCCCAGCATTTT. This encodes CAWSATDSNQPQHF. This rearrangement joins TRBV30 to TRBJ1-5; the D is unclear. The CDR3 contains 14 residues. The V gene lost 1 base and the J gene lost 1 base, with 8 bases spanning the gap. Per germline, CDR1 GTSNPN and CDR2 SVGIG (reference sequence). The full variable domain, in which reference TRBV30 and TRBJ1-5 provide the parts outside the CDR3, is SQTIHQWPATLVQPVGSPLSLECTVEGTSNPNLYWYRQAAGRGLQLLFYSVGIGQISSEVPQNLSASRPQDRQFILSSKKLLLSDSGFYLCAWSATDSNQPQHFGDGTRLSIL.

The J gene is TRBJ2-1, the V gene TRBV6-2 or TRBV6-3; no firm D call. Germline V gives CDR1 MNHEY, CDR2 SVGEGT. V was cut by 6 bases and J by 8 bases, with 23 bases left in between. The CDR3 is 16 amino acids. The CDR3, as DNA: TGTGCCAGCAGCCCTTCGGGTAGCATATCGCTCCATGAGCAGTTCTTC. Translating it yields CASSPSGSISLHEQFF.

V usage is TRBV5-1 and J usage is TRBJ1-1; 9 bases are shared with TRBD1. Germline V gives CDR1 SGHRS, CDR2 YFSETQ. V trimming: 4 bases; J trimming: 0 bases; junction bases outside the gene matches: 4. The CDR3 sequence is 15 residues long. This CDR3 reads CASSRTGVMNTEAFF. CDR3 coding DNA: TGCGCCAGCAGCCGGACAGGGGTAATGAACACTGAAGCTTTCTTT.

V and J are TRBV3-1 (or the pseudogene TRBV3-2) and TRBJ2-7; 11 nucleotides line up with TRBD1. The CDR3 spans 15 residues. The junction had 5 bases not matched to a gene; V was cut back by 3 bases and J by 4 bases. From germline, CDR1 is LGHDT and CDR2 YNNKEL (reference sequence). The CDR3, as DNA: TGTGCCAGCAGCCACACGGACAGGGGGCCTTACGAGCAGTACTTC. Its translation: CASSHTDRGPYEQYF.

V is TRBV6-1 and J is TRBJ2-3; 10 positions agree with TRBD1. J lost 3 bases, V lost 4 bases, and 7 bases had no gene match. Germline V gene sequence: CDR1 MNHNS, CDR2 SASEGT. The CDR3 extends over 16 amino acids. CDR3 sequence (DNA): TGTGCCAGCAGTGCCTCTCGACAGGGGGCGACAGATACGCAGTATTTT. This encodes CASSASRQGATDTQYF.